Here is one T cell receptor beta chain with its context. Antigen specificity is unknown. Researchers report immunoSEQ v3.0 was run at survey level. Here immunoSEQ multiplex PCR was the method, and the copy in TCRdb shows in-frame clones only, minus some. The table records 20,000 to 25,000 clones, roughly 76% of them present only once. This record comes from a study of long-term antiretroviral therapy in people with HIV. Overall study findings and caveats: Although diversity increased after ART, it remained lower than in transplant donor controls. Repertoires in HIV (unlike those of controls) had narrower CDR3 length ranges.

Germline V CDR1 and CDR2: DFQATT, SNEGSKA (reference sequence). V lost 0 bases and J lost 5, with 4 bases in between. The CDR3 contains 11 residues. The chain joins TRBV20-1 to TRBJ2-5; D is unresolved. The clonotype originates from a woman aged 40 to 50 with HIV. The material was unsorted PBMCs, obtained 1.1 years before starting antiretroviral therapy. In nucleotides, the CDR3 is TGCAGTGCTAGAGACGCTGAGACCCAGTACTTC. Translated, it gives CSARDAETQYF.